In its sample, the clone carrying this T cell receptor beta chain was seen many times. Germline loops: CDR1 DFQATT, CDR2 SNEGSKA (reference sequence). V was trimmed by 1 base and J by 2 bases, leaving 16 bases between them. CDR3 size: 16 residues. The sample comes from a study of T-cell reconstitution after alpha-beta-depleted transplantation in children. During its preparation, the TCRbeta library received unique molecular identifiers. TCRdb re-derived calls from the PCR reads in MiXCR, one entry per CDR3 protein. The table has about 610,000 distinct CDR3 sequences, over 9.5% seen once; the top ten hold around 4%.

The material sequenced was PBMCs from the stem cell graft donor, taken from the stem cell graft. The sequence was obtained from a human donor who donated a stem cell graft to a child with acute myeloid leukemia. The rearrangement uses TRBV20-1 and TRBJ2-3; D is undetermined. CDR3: CSARVRFVGDTDTQYF. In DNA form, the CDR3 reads TGCAGTGCTAGAGTAAGGTTTGTTGGGGACACAGATACGCAGTATTTT.